This record looks at one TCR beta chain sequence and its context. Germline loops: CDR1 MNHNS, CDR2 SASEGT. CDR3 length equals 15 residues. After removal of 3 bases from V and 6 bases from J, the junction contained 6 bases not matched to a gene. The record originates from a study of control samples from healthy donors and cancer patients. Measured with immunoSEQ multiplex PCR; TCRdb has only the in-frame clones, and not every one. The sample lists around 140,000 clones; 80% to 95% were seen once. V is TRBV6-1 and J is TRBJ2-2; TRBD2 aligns across 8 bases. Material: blood. This TCR derives from a man aged 40-49 years in good health. The CDR3 nucleotides read TGTGCCAGCAGTGAGTCCGGGGGGGCGGCCGGGGAGCTGTTTTTT. Translation gives CASSESGGAAGELFF.